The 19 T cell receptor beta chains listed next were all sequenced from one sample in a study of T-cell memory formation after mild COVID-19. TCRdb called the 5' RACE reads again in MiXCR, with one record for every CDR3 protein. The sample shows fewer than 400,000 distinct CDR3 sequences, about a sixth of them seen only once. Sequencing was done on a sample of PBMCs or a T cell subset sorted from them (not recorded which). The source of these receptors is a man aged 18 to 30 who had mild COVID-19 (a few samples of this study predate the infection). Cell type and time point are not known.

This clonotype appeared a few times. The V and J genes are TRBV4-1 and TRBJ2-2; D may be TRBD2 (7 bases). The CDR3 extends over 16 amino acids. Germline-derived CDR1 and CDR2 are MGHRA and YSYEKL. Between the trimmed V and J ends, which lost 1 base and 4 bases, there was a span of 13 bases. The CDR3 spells CASSQGGGGRTGELFF. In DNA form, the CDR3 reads TGCGCCAGCAGCCAAGGGGGCGGGGGCCGCACCGGGGAGCTGTTTTTT.

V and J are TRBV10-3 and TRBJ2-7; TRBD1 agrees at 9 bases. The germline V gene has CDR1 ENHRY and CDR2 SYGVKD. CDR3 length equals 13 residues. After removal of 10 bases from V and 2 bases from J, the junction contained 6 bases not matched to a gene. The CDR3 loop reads CARRDRDPYEQYV. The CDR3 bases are TGTGCCAGGCGGGACAGGGACCCCTACGAGCAGTACGTC.

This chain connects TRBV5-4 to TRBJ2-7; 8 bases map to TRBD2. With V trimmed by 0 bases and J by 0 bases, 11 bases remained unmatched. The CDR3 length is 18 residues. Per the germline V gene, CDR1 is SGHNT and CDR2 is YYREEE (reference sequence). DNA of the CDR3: TGTGCCAGCAGCTTGGGTAGTAGCGGGGAACTAAGCTCCTACGAGCAGTACTTC. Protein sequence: CASSLGSSGELSSYEQYF.

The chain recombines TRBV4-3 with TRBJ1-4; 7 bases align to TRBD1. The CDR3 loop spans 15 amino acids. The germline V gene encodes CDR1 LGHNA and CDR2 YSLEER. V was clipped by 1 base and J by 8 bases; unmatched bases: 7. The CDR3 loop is CASSQVPARGEKLFF. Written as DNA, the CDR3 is TGCGCCAGCAGCCAAGTTCCCGCCAGGGGGGAAAAACTGTTTTTT.

The CDR3, as DNA: TGCAGTGGTCGGGGAGCTAGCGTACGCACAGATACGCAGTATTTT. Translating gives CSGRGASVRTDTQYF. The chain couples TRBV20-1 to TRBJ2-3; D is perhaps TRBD2 (6 bases). The CDR3 consists of 15 residues. The ends were cut back, 7 bases at V and 1 base at J, with 18 bases in the middle. CDR1 and CDR2 (germline): DFQATT, SNEGSKA (reference sequence).

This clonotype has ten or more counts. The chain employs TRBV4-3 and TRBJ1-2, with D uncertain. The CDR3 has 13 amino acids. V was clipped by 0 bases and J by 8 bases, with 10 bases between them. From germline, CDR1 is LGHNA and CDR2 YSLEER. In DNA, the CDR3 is TGCGCCAGCAGCCAAGATCGGGGAAGAGGCTACACCTTC. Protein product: CASSQDRGRGYTF.

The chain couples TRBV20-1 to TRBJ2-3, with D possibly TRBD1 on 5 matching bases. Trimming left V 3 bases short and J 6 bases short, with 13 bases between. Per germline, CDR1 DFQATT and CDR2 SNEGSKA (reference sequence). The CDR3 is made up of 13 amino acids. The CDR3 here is CSARDTDLDTQYF. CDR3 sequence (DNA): TGCAGTGCTAGGGACACGGACCTCGATACGCAGTATTTT.

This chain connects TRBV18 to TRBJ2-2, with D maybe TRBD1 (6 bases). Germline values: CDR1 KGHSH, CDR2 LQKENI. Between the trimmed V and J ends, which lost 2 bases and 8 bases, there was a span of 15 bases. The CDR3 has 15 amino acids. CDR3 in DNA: TGTGCCAGCTCACCAGTCACAGGGATGTCGGGGGAGCTGTTTTTT. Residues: CASSPVTGMSGELFF.

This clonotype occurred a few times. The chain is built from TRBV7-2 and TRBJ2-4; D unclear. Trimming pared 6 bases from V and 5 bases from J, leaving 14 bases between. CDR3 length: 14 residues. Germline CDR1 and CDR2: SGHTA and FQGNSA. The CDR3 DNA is TGTGCCAGCAGTATCACCCTGACGGAAAACATTCAGTACTTC. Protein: CASSITLTENIQYF.

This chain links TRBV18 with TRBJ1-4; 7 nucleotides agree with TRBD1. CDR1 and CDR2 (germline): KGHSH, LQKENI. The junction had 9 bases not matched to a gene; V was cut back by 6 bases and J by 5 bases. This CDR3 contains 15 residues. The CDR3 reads CASSRPGTVNEKLFF. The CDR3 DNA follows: TGTGCCAGCTCCCGACCCGGGACAGTAAATGAAAAACTGTTTTTT.

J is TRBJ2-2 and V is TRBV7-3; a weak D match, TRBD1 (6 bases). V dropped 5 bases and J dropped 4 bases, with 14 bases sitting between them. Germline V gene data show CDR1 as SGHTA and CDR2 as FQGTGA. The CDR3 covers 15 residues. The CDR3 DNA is TGTGCCAGCAGCGACGTAGGACAGTTCACCGGGGAGCTGTTTTTT. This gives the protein CASSDVGQFTGELFF.

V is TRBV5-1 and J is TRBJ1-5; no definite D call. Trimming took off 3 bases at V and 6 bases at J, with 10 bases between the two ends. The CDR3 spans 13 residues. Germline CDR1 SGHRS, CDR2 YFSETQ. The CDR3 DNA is TGCGCCAGCAGCTCTCAGCCGGGTCAGCCCCAGCATTTT. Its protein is CASSSQPGQPQHF. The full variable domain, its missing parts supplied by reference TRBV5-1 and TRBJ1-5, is KAGVTQTPRYLIKTRGQQVTLSCSPISGHRSVSWYQQTPGQGLQFLFEYFSETQRNKGNFPGRFSGRQFSNSRSEMNVSTLELGDSALYLCASSSQPGQPQHFGDGTRLSIL.

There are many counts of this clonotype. CDR3 coding DNA: TGCAGCGGGGGACAGATGAACACTGAAGCTTTCTTT. Its translation is CSGGQMNTEAFF. The chain has TRBV29-1 and TRBJ1-1; 7 bases are a match to TRBD1. Germline CDR1 is SQVTM and CDR2 is ANQGSEA. The CDR3 loop spans 12 amino acids. V lost 7 bases, J lost 0 bases, and 2 bases stayed unmatched. The complete variable domain, with remaining parts taken from reference TRBV29-1 and TRBJ1-1, reads SAVISQKPSRDICQRGTSLTIQCQVDSQVTMMFWYRQQPGQSLTLIATANQGSEATYESGFVIDKFPISRPNLTFSTLTVSNMSPEDSSIYLCSGGQMNTEAFFGQGTRLTVV.

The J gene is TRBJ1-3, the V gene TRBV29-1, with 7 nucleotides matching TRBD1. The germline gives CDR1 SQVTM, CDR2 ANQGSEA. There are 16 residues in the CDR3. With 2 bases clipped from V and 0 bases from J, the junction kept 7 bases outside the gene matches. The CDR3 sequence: CSVERDSSFSGNTIYF. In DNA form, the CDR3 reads TGCAGCGTTGAACGGGACAGCAGTTTCTCTGGAAACACCATATATTTT.

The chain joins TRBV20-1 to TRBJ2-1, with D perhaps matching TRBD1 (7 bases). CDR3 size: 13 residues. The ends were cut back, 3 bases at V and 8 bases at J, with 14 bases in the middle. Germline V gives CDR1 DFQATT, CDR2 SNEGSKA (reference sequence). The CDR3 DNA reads TGCAGTGCTAGGACGCCCAGGGGGGATGAGCAGTTCTTC. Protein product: CSARTPRGDEQFF.

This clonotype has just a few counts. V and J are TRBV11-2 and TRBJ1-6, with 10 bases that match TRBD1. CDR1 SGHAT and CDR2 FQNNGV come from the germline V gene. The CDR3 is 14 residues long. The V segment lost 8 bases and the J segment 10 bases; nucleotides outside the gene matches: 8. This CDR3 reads CASQWDRGGSPLHF. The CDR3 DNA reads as TGTGCCAGCCAATGGGACAGGGGAGGATCACCCCTCCACTTT. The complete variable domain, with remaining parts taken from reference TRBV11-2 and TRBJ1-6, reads EAGVAQSPRYKIIEKRQSVAFWCNPISGHATLYWYQQILGQGPKLLIQFQNNGVVDDSQLPKDRFSAERLKGVDSTLKIQPAKLEDSAVYLCASQWDRGGSPLHFGNGTRLTVT.

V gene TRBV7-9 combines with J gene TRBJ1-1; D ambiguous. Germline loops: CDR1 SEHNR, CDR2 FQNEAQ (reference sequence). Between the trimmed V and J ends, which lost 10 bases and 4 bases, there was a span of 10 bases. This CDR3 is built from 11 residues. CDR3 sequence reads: CATTIGTEAFF. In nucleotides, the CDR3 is TGTGCCACAACCATCGGCACTGAAGCTTTCTTT.

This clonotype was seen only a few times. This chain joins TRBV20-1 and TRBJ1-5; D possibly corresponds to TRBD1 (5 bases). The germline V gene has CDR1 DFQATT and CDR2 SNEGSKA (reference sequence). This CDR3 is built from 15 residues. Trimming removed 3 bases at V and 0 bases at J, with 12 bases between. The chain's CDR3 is CSASLQDNSNQPQHF. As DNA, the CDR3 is TGCAGTGCTAGCCTACAGGATAATAGCAATCAGCCCCAGCATTTT.

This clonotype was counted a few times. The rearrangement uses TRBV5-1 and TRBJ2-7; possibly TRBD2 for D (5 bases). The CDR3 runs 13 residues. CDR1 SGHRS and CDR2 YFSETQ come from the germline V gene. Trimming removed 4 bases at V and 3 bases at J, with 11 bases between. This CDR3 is CASSMDAGYEQYF. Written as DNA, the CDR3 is TGCGCCAGCAGCATGGATGCGGGCTACGAGCAGTACTTC.